This TCR beta chain was profiled in a study of CD8+CD57+ T cells in acquired aplastic anemia. For the study at large: The average for DNA from sorted CD4+ and CD8+ cells was roughly 3 ug. Healthy donor CD4+ cell samples had a mean of around 11 million reads.

Germline V gene sequence: CDR1 SGHAT, CDR2 FQNNGV. Germline trimming cut 2 bases from V and 6 bases from J; bases unmatched to any gene: 4. The CDR3 is 15 amino acids. Study findings and constraints: Fewer than 35 CD8+ CDR3 sequences occurred in both the patients and the controls.

In the case of this clonotype: The antigen is unknown.

Profiling of TCR beta VDJ combinations and CDR3 sequences used genomic DNA as template. In TCRdb, the reads were re-called with MiXCR into one record per CDR3 protein. The table lists about 220,000 distinct CDR3 sequences, 30% to 35% of them singletons, with 0.95% to 1.2% in the top ten. The sequenced sample consisted of sorted CD4+, CD8+, or CD8+CD57+ T cells (not recorded which) from PBMCs. This receptor was taken from a human donor in good health, serving as a control. The rearrangement links TRBV11-2 to TRBJ2-3, with 11 bases aligning to TRBD2. CDR3 amino acids: CASSLSSGRWDTQYF. In DNA form, the CDR3 reads TGTGCCAGCAGCTTATCTAGCGGGAGGTGGGATACGCAGTATTTT. The full variable domain, in which reference TRBV11-2 and TRBJ2-3 provide the parts outside the CDR3, is EAGVAQSPRYKIIEKRQSVAFWCNPISGHATLYWYQQILGQGPKLLIQFQNNGVVDDSQLPKDRFSAERLKGVDSTLKIQPAKLEDSAVYLCASSLSSGRWDTQYFGPGTRLTVL.